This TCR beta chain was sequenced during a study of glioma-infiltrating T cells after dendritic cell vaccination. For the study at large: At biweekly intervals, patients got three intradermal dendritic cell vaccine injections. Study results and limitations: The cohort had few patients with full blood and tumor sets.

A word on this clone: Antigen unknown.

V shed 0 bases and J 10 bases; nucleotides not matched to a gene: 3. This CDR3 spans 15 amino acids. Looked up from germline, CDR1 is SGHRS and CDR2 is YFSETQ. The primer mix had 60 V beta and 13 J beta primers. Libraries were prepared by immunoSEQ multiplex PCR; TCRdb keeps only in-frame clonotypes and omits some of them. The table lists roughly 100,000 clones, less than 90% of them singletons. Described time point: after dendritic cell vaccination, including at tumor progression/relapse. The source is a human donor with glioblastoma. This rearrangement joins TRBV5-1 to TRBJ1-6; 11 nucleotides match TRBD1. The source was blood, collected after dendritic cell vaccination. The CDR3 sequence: CASSLEGTGGSPLHF. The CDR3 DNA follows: TGCGCCAGCAGCTTGGAGGGGACAGGGGGATCACCCCTCCACTTT.